These 15 T cell receptor beta chains share one sample of origin, sequenced in a study of metastatic and nonmetastatic thyroid tumors (dated by TCRdb to 2020 to 2021). Libraries were constructed by PCR. This sample was sequenced with an Illumina HiSeq 4000. TCRdb trimmed public reads at Q25 via fastp, called clones via MiXCR and kept in-frame beta chains. The sample has under 45,000 clones on record, approximately 40% of them singletons. The ten most abundant clones make up under 25% of the sample. No patient had received any treatment before thyroid surgery. Sequencing was done on a sample of tumor tissue. These receptors originate from a female donor with papillary thyroid cancer or a benign thyroid nodule (not recorded which). Some clones in this sample may be carry-over from other donors' samples.

The V call is TRBV19, the J call TRBJ2-1; either TRBD1 or TRBD2 may fit D (5 bases each). Per the germline V gene, CDR1 is LNHDA and CDR2 is SQIVND (reference sequence). The CDR3 sequence is 14 residues long. V dropped 2 bases and J dropped 5 bases, with 10 bases sitting between them. CDR3 bases: TGTGCCAGTAGTATACGGGACGGACACAATGAGCAGTTCTTC. Its translation is CASSIRDGHNEQFF.

Judged by abundance, this clone is medium-sized. V is TRBV4-1 and J is TRBJ2-7; D could derive from TRBD1 or TRBD2 (5 bases each). The CDR3 sequence is 13 residues long. The ends were cut back, 5 bases at V and 0 bases at J, with 8 bases in the middle. CDR1 is MGHRA and CDR2 is YSYEKL in the germline V gene. The CDR3 DNA follows: TGCGCCAGCAGCTACGGGACCTCCTACGAGCAGTACTTC. This encodes CASSYGTSYEQYF.

A single count supports this clone. This chain joins TRBV5-1 and TRBJ1-2, with D possibly matching TRBD1 (5 bases). This CDR3 spans 15 amino acids. From germline, CDR1 is SGHRS and CDR2 YFSETQ. V was clipped by 5 bases and J by 4 bases, with 18 bases between them. The CDR3 coding sequence is TGCGCCAGCAGAGATTATTCAGGGCACCCCTATGGCTACACCTTC. It is translated as CASRDYSGHPYGYTF.

This clone was seen only a few times. The chain employs TRBV6-1 and TRBJ1-6, with 7 bases lining up with TRBD1. This CDR3 contains 16 residues. Germline V lookup: CDR1 MNHNS, CDR2 SASEGT. The ends lost 0 bases at V and 4 bases at J; junction bases unmatched: 3. This chain's CDR3 is CASSEATRGYNSPLHF. Written as DNA, the CDR3 is TGTGCCAGCAGTGAAGCTACCAGGGGGTATAATTCACCCCTCCACTTT.

The chain combines TRBV19 with TRBJ1-5, with 10 bases identical to TRBD1. The length of the CDR3 is 17 residues. Germline assignment: CDR1 LNHDA and CDR2 SQIVND (reference sequence). V shed 6 bases and J 4 bases; nucleotides not matched to a gene: 12. This CDR3 is CASSPSGTGVRNQPQHF. The CDR3 bases are TGTGCCAGTAGCCCTTCCGGGACAGGGGTAAGAAATCAGCCCCAGCATTTT.

This clone appeared once. The sample carries other DNA sequences with the same CDR3. The rearrangement links TRBV30 to TRBJ1-6; no clear D. Germline CDR1 reads GTSNPN; CDR2 reads SVGIG (reference sequence). The CDR3 length is 13 residues. The V gene lost 3 bases and the J gene lost 7 bases, with 10 bases spanning the gap. CDR3 in DNA: TGTGCCTGGAGGGCGGGAGGAAATTCACCCCTCCACTTT. As protein: CAWRAGGNSPLHF. The whole variable domain, filled in from reference TRBV30 and TRBJ1-6, reads SQTIHQWPATLVQPVGSPLSLECTVEGTSNPNLYWYRQAAGRGLQLLFYSVGIGQISSEVPQNLSASRPQDRQFILSSKKLLLSDSGFYLCAWRAGGNSPLHFGNGTRLTVT.

A note on this clone: The junction differs from germline at one of its ends, possibly a read error. This chain joins TRBV2 and TRBJ2-2, with 9 bases matching TRBD1. The CDR3 sequence is 13 residues long. CDR1 and CDR2 (germline): SNHLY, FYNNEI. For the CDR3, the DNA is TGTGCCAGCAGCACAGGGGGCACCGAGGAGCTGTTTTTT. Amino acid sequence: CASSTGGTEELFF.

In this sample, this clone turned up a few times. The genes are TRBV20-1 and TRBJ1-5; TRBD1 matches at 8 bases. The CDR3 runs 14 residues. CDR1 DFQATT and CDR2 SNEGSKA come from the germline V gene (reference sequence). V lost 6 bases and J lost 7; bases outside the gene matches: 11. CDR3 in DNA: TGCAGTGCGGCCCCCGACAGGGGAGACCAGCCCCAGCATTTT. This translates into CSAAPDRGDQPQHF.

This rearrangement joins TRBV27 to TRBJ2-7, with 7 bases lining up with TRBD1. The CDR3 runs to 13 residues. Germline-derived CDR1 and CDR2 are MNHEY and SMNVEV (reference sequence). V trimming: 4 bases; J trimming: 3 bases; junction bases outside the gene matches: 3. CDR3 protein: CASSSPGGYEQYF. DNA for the CDR3: TGTGCCAGCAGTTCCCCAGGGGGCTACGAGCAGTACTTC.

This sequence joins TRBV11-3 and TRBJ2-2; no firm D call. The length of the CDR3 is 14 residues. Germline CDR1 reads SGHNT; CDR2 reads YENEEA. V dropped 5 bases and J dropped 6 bases, with 13 bases sitting between them. CDR3 protein: CASSAAFSAGELFF. CDR3 bases: TGTGCCAGCAGCGCCGCTTTCAGCGCCGGGGAGCTGTTTTTT.

A few counts support this clone. The chain employs TRBV28 and TRBJ1-2; maybe TRBD1 (5 bases). Germline assignment: CDR1 MDHEN and CDR2 SYDVKM. The CDR3 is 14 amino acids. The V and J ends lost 5 bases and 8 bases respectively, with 18 bases between them. CDR3 coding DNA: TGTGCCAGCAGTGGGACCCGTGAAGGAGGCGGCTACACCTTC. Protein sequence: CASSGTREGGGYTF.

This clone was observed a handful of times. The chain is built from TRBV6-2 or TRBV6-3 and TRBJ2-2; perhaps TRBD2 as D (5 bases). The germline V gene has CDR1 MNHEY and CDR2 SVGEGT. The CDR3 extends over 17 amino acids. V lost 0 bases and J 3 bases, leaving 14 bases between the germline ends. DNA of the CDR3: TGTGCCAGCAGTTACTCGAGCCGACTACCCTACACCGGGGAGCTGTTTTTT. Amino acid sequence: CASSYSSRLPYTGELFF.

The genes are TRBV28 and TRBJ2-7; 10 bases line up with TRBD2. The CDR3 spans 14 residues. CDR1 is MDHEN, CDR2 SYDVKM, per germline. With 3 bases clipped from V and 2 bases from J, the junction kept 1 base outside the gene matches. CDR3 coding DNA: TGTGCCAGCAGTTTCCTAGCGGGAGCCTACGAGCAGTACTTC. This encodes CASSFLAGAYEQYF.

In its sample, this clone was seen a few times. The chain joins TRBV2 to TRBJ1-2; 12 bases agree with TRBD1. Trimming took 4 bases from V and 2 from J; bases not matched to a gene: 2. This CDR3 region has 15 residues. Germline loops: CDR1 SNHLY, CDR2 FYNNEI. The CDR3 coding sequence is TGTGCCAGCAGTGGGGGGACAGGGGGCAACTATGGCTACACCTTC. Translation: CASSGGTGGNYGYTF.

The rearrangement joins TRBV6-5 to TRBJ2-2, with 10 positions matching TRBD2. The V gene's germline CDR1 is MNHEY and CDR2 SVGAGI. There are 18 residues in the CDR3. The V and J ends lost 2 bases and 3 bases, in that order; junction bases with no gene match: 9. This CDR3 reads CASSYTQGLASDTGELFF. For the CDR3, the DNA is TGTGCCAGCAGTTACACACAGGGACTAGCGTCAGACACCGGGGAGCTGTTTTTT.